Below, 31 T cell receptor beta chains from the same sample are listed, as sequenced in a study of T cell repertoires in cytomegalovirus infection. These receptors' antigens are unknown. TCRdb itself ran the reads through MiXCR, one entry per CDR3 protein. Here the sample spans some 270,000 distinct CDR3 sequences, 20% to 25% being singletons. The specimen comprised cultured PBMCs, sampled from culture after CMV antigen stimulation. All receptors derive from a human donor in good health (CMV status not recorded). Some clones in this sample may be carry-over from other donors' samples.

The chain carries TRBV9 and TRBJ2-2; 9 bases agree with TRBD2. Germline CDR1 and CDR2: SGDLS and YYNGEE. V gave up 2 bases and J gave up 2 bases; unmatched junction bases: 10. There are 18 residues in the CDR3. CDR3 amino acids: CASSVQLGTSRNTGELFF. CDR3 DNA: TGTGCCAGCAGCGTCCAGCTAGGGACTAGCAGAAACACCGGGGAGCTGTTTTTT.

The chain employs TRBV7-9 and TRBJ2-7, with 9 bases aligning to TRBD2. This CDR3 contains 17 residues. The V and J ends lost 5 bases and 3 bases, in that order; junction bases with no gene match: 14. Per the germline V gene, CDR1 is SEHNR and CDR2 is FQNEAQ (reference sequence). The CDR3: CASSATSPSGAVYEQYF. The CDR3 nucleotides read TGTGCCAGCAGCGCCACCTCGCCTAGCGGGGCGGTCTACGAGCAGTACTTC.

The CDR3 region is CATRPWDSFNYGYTF. DNA for the CDR3: TGTGCCACCAGACCATGGGACAGTTTTAACTATGGCTACACCTTC. The chain is built from TRBV15 and TRBJ1-2; 7 nucleotides align to TRBD1. The CDR3 is 15 amino acids. Germline V CDR1 and CDR2: LNHNV, YYDKDF (reference sequence). V lost 6 bases to trimming and J lost 1 base; unmatched junction nucleotides: 8.

This clonotype was picked up one time. The chain uses TRBV3-1 and TRBJ2-3; TRBD2 might be the D (6 bases). Germline assignment: CDR1 LGHDT and CDR2 YNNKEL (reference sequence). V lost 0 bases and J 1 base, leaving 11 bases between the germline ends. The CDR3 sequence is 16 residues long. The CDR3 DNA sequence: TGTGCCAGCAGCCAAGATCTGGCTAGCGGCACAGATACGCAGTATTTT. It specifies CASSQDLASGTDTQYF.

This clonotype came up a few times. This chain uses TRBV2 with TRBJ2-7; 14 bases align to TRBD2. CDR1 and CDR2 from the germline V gene are SNHLY and FYNNEI. V shed 6 bases, J shed 4 bases, and the junction held 2 bases outside the gene matches. The CDR3 spans 14 residues. CDR3 DNA: TGTGCCAGCAGGGGACTAGCGGGAGCTTACGAGCAGTACTTC. This translates into CASRGLAGAYEQYF.

This clonotype appeared a few times. The chain is built from TRBV6-5 and TRBJ2-1; 7 positions agree with TRBD2. This CDR3 spans 13 amino acids. With V trimmed by 8 bases and J by 3 bases, 4 bases remained unmatched. The germline V gene encodes CDR1 MNHEY and CDR2 SVGAGI. The CDR3 DNA is TGTGCCAGCGCGGGAGACTTCTACAATGAGCAGTTCTTC. This translates into CASAGDFYNEQFF.

This clonotype was observed a few times. The chain employs TRBV6-2 or TRBV6-3 and TRBJ2-2, with D possibly TRBD2 on 6 matching bases. The CDR3 is 14 residues long. Trimming removed 10 bases at V and 5 bases at J, with 17 bases between. Germline CDR1 is MNHEY and CDR2 is SVGEGT. CDR3 in DNA: TGTGCCACCTTGGGTCGGGAGAGGACCGGGGAGCTGTTTTTT. This codes for CATLGRERTGELFF.

This clonotype was seen a few times. The rearrangement joins TRBV15 to TRBJ2-5; D unresolved. Trimming took 1 base from V and 2 from J, leaving 8 bases between them. Germline V gene data show CDR1 as LNHNV and CDR2 as YYDKDF (reference sequence). The CDR3 loop spans 14 amino acids. The CDR3 is CATSRGTRQETQYF. Here the CDR3 DNA reads TGTGCCACCAGCAGAGGTACTCGGCAAGAGACCCAGTACTTC.

The chain uses TRBV6-1 and TRBJ2-7; the match to TRBD1 covers 9 bases. Germline CDR1 reads MNHNS; CDR2 reads SASEGT. V dropped 5 bases and J dropped 2; count of bases not matched to a gene: 7. The CDR3 spans 15 residues. CDR3 sequence reads: CASSTGQGITYEQYV. CDR3 coding DNA: TGTGCCAGCAGTACAGGACAGGGGATTACCTACGAGCAGTACGTC.

There are a few counts of this clonotype. This chain joins TRBV6-1 and TRBJ1-2; 7 positions match TRBD1. CDR3 size: 14 residues. Germline V gene sequence: CDR1 MNHNS, CDR2 SASEGT. Trimming removed 7 bases from V and 3 bases from J; junction bases left unmatched: 8. CDR3 sequence reads: CASTADRADYGYTF. The DNA for the CDR3 is TGTGCCAGCACCGCCGACAGGGCGGACTATGGCTACACCTTC.

This clonotype occurred many times. The chain carries TRBV6-1 and TRBJ2-1, with D perhaps matching TRBD1 (5 bases). Trimming left V 5 bases short and J 6 bases short, with 17 bases between. This CDR3 has 15 residues. The germline V gene encodes CDR1 MNHNS and CDR2 SASEGT. The CDR3 protein is CASSPQSAGSNEQFF. Here the CDR3 DNA reads TGTGCCAGCAGTCCCCAGTCTGCAGGGTCCAATGAGCAGTTCTTC.

This clonotype was observed at least ten times. J is TRBJ2-3 and V is TRBV6-2 or TRBV6-3; perhaps TRBD1 as D (5 bases). Germline-derived CDR1 and CDR2 are MNHEY and SVGEGT. With 0 bases removed from V and 7 bases from J, the gap between germline ends came to 14 bases. This CDR3 contains 15 residues. DNA for the CDR3: TGTGCCAGCAGTTACTCCCAGGGCATAATGAATACGCAGTATTTT. The encoded protein is CASSYSQGIMNTQYF.

The chain combines TRBV19 with TRBJ1-6; 10 bases agree with TRBD1. This CDR3 has 16 residues. J was trimmed by 9 bases and V by 5 bases; bases with no gene match: 10. Germline V gene sequence: CDR1 LNHDA, CDR2 SQIVND (reference sequence). The CDR3 bases are TGTGCCAGTAGTGACTGGTCCGGACAGGGGGGTTCACCCCTCCACTTT. Its protein product is CASSDWSGQGGSPLHF.

This chain joins TRBV9 and TRBJ2-3; no definite D call. This CDR3 spans 15 amino acids. Trimming took off 0 bases at V and 1 base at J, with 9 bases between the two ends. Germline loops: CDR1 SGDLS, CDR2 YYNGEE. As DNA, the CDR3 is TGTGCCAGCAGCGTAGCGGTCGCTCGCACAGATACGCAGTATTTT. Its translation: CASSVAVARTDTQYF.

This clonotype was recorded a few times. This chain connects TRBV9 to TRBJ2-7, with D possibly being TRBD2 (6 bases). Trimming removed 0 bases at V and 5 bases at J, with 12 bases between. Germline loops: CDR1 SGDLS, CDR2 YYNGEE. There are 14 residues in the CDR3. The CDR3 here is CASSVGEVRDEQYF. The CDR3 coding sequence is TGTGCCAGCAGCGTAGGGGAGGTTCGGGACGAGCAGTACTTC.

The chain employs TRBV5-4 and TRBJ2-1; 12 bases agree with TRBD2. Trimming removed 6 bases from V and 7 bases from J; junction bases left unmatched: 8. CDR1 SGHNT and CDR2 YYREEE come from the germline V gene (reference sequence). This CDR3 is 15 amino acids long. CDR3 DNA sequence: TGTGCCAGCAAAAAGACTAGCGGGAGTGAGAATGAGCAGTTCTTC. Translating it yields CASKKTSGSENEQFF.

This clonotype was recorded at least ten times. The V call is TRBV7-2, the J call TRBJ2-2, with TRBD1 identical over 7 bases. Losses at the gene ends were 3 bases for V and 5 bases for J; bases not matched to a gene: 12. The germline V gene has CDR1 SGHTA and CDR2 FQGNSA. The CDR3 contains 17 residues. The CDR3 DNA is TGTGCCAGCAGCTTCCCACTTGGTGGGACAGCGACCGGGGAGCTGTTTTTT. Encoded protein: CASSFPLGGTATGELFF.

This chain joins TRBV29-1 and TRBJ2-3, with a possible D match to TRBD2 (6 bases). The germline V gene has CDR1 SQVTM and CDR2 ANQGSEA. Trimming cost V 6 bases and J 3 bases, with 13 bases left between them. The CDR3 is made up of 13 amino acids. The CDR3 nucleotides are TGCAGCGTGAGGGGACGGGGGACAGATACGCAGTATTTT. It yields the protein CSVRGRGTDTQYF.

This clonotype has a count of ten or more. V gene TRBV7-2 combines with J gene TRBJ2-5; D unclear. Trimming removed 7 bases at V and 0 bases at J, with 3 bases between. Per germline, CDR1 SGHTA and CDR2 FQGNSA. This CDR3 region has 11 residues. CDR3 coding DNA: TGTGCCAGCAAAGACCAAGAGACCCAGTACTTC. Amino acid sequence: CASKDQETQYF.

This clonotype was counted many times. The genes are TRBV7-2 and TRBJ2-4, with 8 bases identical to TRBD1. V gave up 4 bases and J gave up 9 bases; unmatched junction bases: 8. CDR1 is SGHTA and CDR2 is FQGNSA in the germline V gene. This CDR3 is 14 amino acids long. Here the CDR3 reads CASSSGQGAVIQYF. The DNA of the CDR3 is TGTGCCAGCAGCTCAGGACAGGGCGCCGTCATTCAGTACTTC.

The chain carries TRBV13 and TRBJ1-2; D is undetermined. CDR3 length: 14 amino acids. The germline V gene has CDR1 PRHDT and CDR2 FYEKMQ (reference sequence). V lost 1 base and J 6 bases, leaving 12 bases between the germline ends. CDR3 nucleotide sequence: TGTGCCAGCAGCTTAGCCGCGGGTGGGAATGGCTACACCTTC. Translated, it gives CASSLAAGGNGYTF.

J is TRBJ1-3 and V is TRBV19; TRBD1 matches at 7 bases. CDR1 is LNHDA and CDR2 is SQIVND in the germline V gene (reference sequence). The V and J ends lost 7 bases and 2 bases, in that order; junction bases with no gene match: 11. This CDR3 comprises 16 residues. CDR3 sequence (DNA): TGTGCCAGTAACCCCGACAGGGCAGTCACTGGAAACACCATATATTTT. Encoded protein: CASNPDRAVTGNTIYF.

This clonotype has a count of ten or more. CDR3 DNA: TGTGCCAGCAGGCCGCCACGGGCCGGGAAGTGGAACACCGGGGAGCTGTTTTTT. Protein: CASRPPRAGKWNTGELFF. The chain employs TRBV7-3 and TRBJ2-2; weak D call: TRBD2 (5 bases). The CDR3 sequence is 18 residues long. CDR1 is SGHTA and CDR2 is FQGTGA in the germline V gene. Trimming removed 6 bases from V and 1 base from J, with 21 bases in between. Filled out from reference TRBV7-3 and TRBJ2-2, the complete variable domain reads GAGVSQTPSNKVTEKGKYVELRCDPISGHTALYWYRQSLGQGPEFLIYFQGTGAADDSGLPNDRFFAVRPEGSVSTLKIQRTERGDSAVYLCASRPPRAGKWNTGELFFGEGSRLTVL.

Many counts were recorded for this clonotype. The rearrangement links TRBV7-8 to TRBJ2-7; unclear D gene. The length of the CDR3 is 15 residues. Trimming removed 1 base from V and 0 bases from J, with 10 bases in between. The germline V gene encodes CDR1 SGHVS and CDR2 FQNEAQ. Here the CDR3 reads CASSLGVGSSYEQYF. The CDR3 DNA reads as TGTGCCAGCAGCTTAGGGGTCGGTAGCTCCTACGAGCAGTACTTC.

The chain links TRBV27 to TRBJ1-2; D is uncertain. This CDR3 region has 15 residues. Germline V gene data show CDR1 as MNHEY and CDR2 as SMNVEV (reference sequence). V lost 2 bases and J 1 base, leaving 11 bases between the germline ends. CDR3 bases: TGTGCCAGCAGTTTAGATCCGGTTGGTAACTATGGCTACACCTTC. Translation: CASSLDPVGNYGYTF.

This clonotype was seen repeatedly, ten times or more. The chain links TRBV12-3 or TRBV12-4 to TRBJ2-3, with D perhaps assigned TRBD1 or TRBD2 (5 bases each). Trimming took 2 bases from V and 4 from J, leaving 10 bases between them. CDR3 length: 14 amino acids. The CDR3 here is CASSLTGTADTQYF. The CDR3 DNA is TGTGCCAGCAGTTTAACCGGGACCGCAGATACGCAGTATTTT.

The table lists this clonotype with many counts. V gene TRBV7-3 combines with J gene TRBJ2-3; D not resolved. This CDR3 region has 15 residues. Trimming stripped 3 bases from V and 1 base from J, with 11 bases between. Germline V gene data show CDR1 as SGHTA and CDR2 as FQGTGA. CDR3 sequence (DNA): TGTGCCAGCAGCTTGGCCGACCCGCGCACAGATACGCAGTATTTT. Its protein product is CASSLADPRTDTQYF.

This sequence joins TRBV7-2 and TRBJ2-4; a weak D match, TRBD2 (6 bases). The V gene lost 5 bases and the J gene lost 0 bases, with 14 bases spanning the gap. Germline loops: CDR1 SGHTA, CDR2 FQGNSA. This CDR3 has 16 residues. CDR3 in DNA: TGTGCCAGCAGCACAAGACGGGGACTAGCCAAAAACATTCAGTACTTC. Its protein product is CASSTRRGLAKNIQYF.

This sequence joins TRBV4-1 and TRBJ1-4, with D possibly being TRBD1 (5 bases). V was cut by 2 bases and J by 7 bases, with 17 bases left in between. There are 16 residues in the CDR3. Germline V lookup: CDR1 MGHRA, CDR2 YSYEKL. The CDR3 sequence is CASSQLGSRVGEKLFF. The CDR3 bases are TGCGCCAGCAGCCAATTAGGATCCAGGGTCGGTGAAAAACTGTTTTTT.

This clonotype occurred a few times. This rearrangement joins TRBV20-1 to TRBJ2-1, with D unclear. V gave up 1 base and J gave up 5 bases, with 6 bases separating them. CDR3 length equals 12 residues. Germline loops: CDR1 DFQATT, CDR2 SNEGSKA (reference sequence). CDR3 sequence (DNA): TGCAGTGCTAGAGTCGTCAACAATGAGCAGTTCTTC. Translating it yields CSARVVNNEQFF.

V gene TRBV6-6 combines with J gene TRBJ2-3; D gene unclear. In germline, CDR1 is MNHNY, CDR2 SVGAGI (reference sequence). Trimming stripped 0 bases from V and 6 bases from J, with 7 bases between. The CDR3 length is 13 residues. The CDR3 nucleotides read TGTGCCAGCAGTTACTCGGATCTTGATACGCAGTATTTT. The encoded protein is CASSYSDLDTQYF.